Presented here are 22 T cell receptor beta chains from one specimen sequenced in a study of blood T cell repertoires in COVID-19 (dated by TCRdb to the early 2020s). The library was generated by the immunoSEQ multiplex PCR assay. Here the immuneACCESS table is served through TCRdb, limited to in-frame sequences with V and J called. Missing clones are a known gap in these copies; in checked studies unresolved V genes cover under half, and the rest lacks a known reason. The sample table contains roughly 260,000 clones; only one count was recorded for roughly nine tenths of them. The leading ten clones occupy around a tenth of the sample. Sequencing was carried out using peripheral blood. Source of these receptors: a man aged 35 to 55 who had recovered from COVID-19.

The V gene is TRBV5-1, the J gene TRBJ2-3, with a tentative D call TRBD2 (6 bases). The germline CDR1 and CDR2 sequences are SGHRS and YFSETQ. The CDR3 covers 15 residues. V lost 3 bases to trimming and J lost 2 bases, with 13 bases between them. The CDR3 loop reads CASSSGLKITDTQYF. The CDR3 DNA reads TGCGCCAGCAGCTCTGGACTAAAAATCACAGATACGCAGTATTTT.

This chain connects TRBV7-2 to TRBJ2-1, with D perhaps matching TRBD1 (5 bases). V shed 3 bases and J shed 9 bases, with 12 bases lying between them. The CDR3 extends over 13 amino acids. Germline CDR1 is SGHTA and CDR2 is FQGNSA. The chain's CDR3 is CASSLSGNGEQFF. Here the CDR3 DNA reads TGTGCCAGCAGCTTGTCAGGGAACGGTGAGCAGTTCTTC.

This clone was picked up one time. The chain combines TRBV27 with TRBJ2-6; tentative D call: TRBD1 (7 bases). V was clipped by 2 bases and J by 4 bases, with 21 bases between them. This CDR3 comprises 19 residues. The germline V gene encodes CDR1 MNHEY and CDR2 SMNVEV (reference sequence). Here the CDR3 DNA reads TGTGCCAGCAGTTTAGTCCGAGGAGGGGGCGCGTCGGGGGCCAACGTCCTGACTTTC. Amino acids: CASSLVRGGGASGANVLTF.

The rearrangement links TRBV7-9 to TRBJ2-7; TRBD2 matches 7 bases. J was trimmed by 1 base and V by 7 bases; bases with no gene match: 7. From germline, CDR1 is SEHNR and CDR2 FQNEAQ (reference sequence). The CDR3 is made up of 14 amino acids. The CDR3 region is CASTAPGGSYEQYF. The DNA for the CDR3 is TGTGCCAGCACCGCTCCGGGGGGTTCCTACGAGCAGTACTTC.

V is TRBV29-1 and J is TRBJ2-7; 7 bases agree with TRBD1. From germline, CDR1 is SQVTM and CDR2 ANQGSEA. The CDR3 runs to 12 residues. V trimming: 6 bases; J trimming: 0 bases; junction bases outside the gene matches: 2. CDR3 coding DNA: TGCAGCGTCGGACAGGTCTCCTACGAGCAGTACTTC. Its translation is CSVGQVSYEQYF.

V is TRBV27 and J is TRBJ2-1; 12 bases match TRBD2. The J segment lost 4 bases and the V segment lost 0 bases, leaving 7 bases of the junction unmatched. Germline V gene data show CDR1 as MNHEY and CDR2 as SMNVEV (reference sequence). The CDR3 spans 18 residues. The CDR3 protein is CASSLSASGGAKYNEQFF. The CDR3 bases are TGTGCCAGCAGTTTATCGGCTAGCGGGGGGGCGAAGTACAATGAGCAGTTCTTC.

The CDR3 sequence is CASSFLRPGISSTDTQYF. The CDR3 coding sequence is TGCGCCAGCAGCTTTCTCCGACCCGGGATATCCAGCACAGATACGCAGTATTTT. The genes are TRBV5-1 and TRBJ2-3; D may be TRBD2 (5 bases). The germline gives CDR1 SGHRS, CDR2 YFSETQ. V lost 2 bases to trimming and J lost 0 bases, with 19 bases between them. The CDR3 has 18 amino acids.

J is TRBJ1-1 and V is TRBV11-3; no clear D. V was cut by 3 bases and J by 1 base, with 3 bases left in between. Germline-derived CDR1 and CDR2 are SGHNT and YENEEA. The CDR3 extends over 12 amino acids. The CDR3 reads CASSFQNTEAFF. The CDR3 region has the DNA TGTGCCAGCAGCTTTCAGAACACTGAAGCTTTCTTT. The full variable domain, rest sourced from reference TRBV11-3 and TRBJ1-1, is EAGVVQSPRYKIIEKKQPVAFWCNPISGHNTLYWYLQNLGQGPELLIRYENEEAVDDSQLPKDRFSAERLKGVDSTLKIQPAELGDSAVYLCASSFQNTEAFFGQGTRLTVV.

The chain links TRBV19 to TRBJ1-1; D is uncertain. Per the germline V gene, CDR1 is LNHDA and CDR2 is SQIVND (reference sequence). The CDR3 is 11 residues long. V lost 2 bases and J lost 11, with 9 bases in between. CDR3 residues: CASSILGGAFF. The CDR3 DNA is TGTGCCAGTAGTATATTGGGAGGGGCTTTCTTT.

This chain uses TRBV6-6 with TRBJ2-7, with a weak D call TRBD2 (5 bases). Germline lookup yields CDR1 MNHNY and CDR2 SVGAGI (reference sequence). The CDR3 length is 12 residues. The V end lost 8 bases, the J end lost 3 bases, and 11 bases lay between the germline ends. The CDR3, as DNA: TGTGCCAGCGCTTACCGGGACTACGAGCAGTACTTC. Its translation: CASAYRDYEQYF.

The chain combines TRBV6-4 with TRBJ2-7, with 10 bases fitting TRBD2. The trim removed 2 bases at V and 2 bases at J, leaving 9 bases unmatched. Germline-derived CDR1 and CDR2 are MRHNA and SNTAGT. CDR3 size: 17 residues. Here the CDR3 reads CASSDPKRGGIPYEQYF. The DNA of the CDR3 is TGTGCCAGCAGTGACCCGAAGCGGGGGGGAATTCCCTACGAGCAGTACTTC.

The gene calls are TRBV5-1 and TRBJ1-4; no clear D. The length of the CDR3 is 12 residues. Deletions cut 0 bases from V and 7 bases from J, with 4 bases between. Germline lookup yields CDR1 SGHRS and CDR2 YFSETQ. The CDR3 bases are TGCGCCAGCAGCTTGGACGGTGAAAAACTGTTTTTT. It codes for CASSLDGEKLFF.

V usage is TRBV4-3 and J usage is TRBJ1-5; 7 positions match TRBD1. V trimming: 1 base; J trimming: 7 bases; junction bases outside the gene matches: 7. Germline V CDR1 and CDR2: LGHNA, YSLEER. This CDR3 comprises 15 residues. CDR3 loop: CASSQGVQGRQPQHF. CDR3 bases: TGCGCCAGCAGCCAAGGGGTACAGGGGAGGCAGCCCCAGCATTTT.

This rearrangement joins TRBV7-8 to TRBJ2-7, with D maybe TRBD1 (6 bases). With 5 bases removed from V and 2 bases from J, the gap between germline ends came to 13 bases. The germline V gene has CDR1 SGHVS and CDR2 FQNEAQ. The CDR3 length is 14 residues. The CDR3 is CASSQGQITYEQYF. DNA of the CDR3: TGTGCCAGCAGCCAAGGACAGATTACCTACGAGCAGTACTTC.

This rearrangement joins TRBV30 to TRBJ2-2; 11 nucleotides align to TRBD2. This CDR3 is built from 14 residues. Trimming removed 8 bases from V and 5 bases from J; junction bases left unmatched: 7. From germline, CDR1 is GTSNPN and CDR2 SVGIG (reference sequence). CDR3 nucleotides: TGTGCCCTGCGTAGCGGGAGGGGGACCGGGGAGCTGTTTTTT. Amino acids: CALRSGRGTGELFF.

The CDR3 is CASSPARTDTQYF. The CDR3, as DNA: TGTGCCAGCAGCCCCGCGCGCACAGATACGCAGTATTTT. The chain recombines TRBV7-9 with TRBJ2-3; D gene unclear. Germline V gene sequence: CDR1 SEHNR, CDR2 FQNEAQ (reference sequence). V lost 5 bases, J lost 1 base, and 7 bases lay in between. This CDR3 contains 13 residues.

The chain has TRBV6-2 or TRBV6-3 and TRBJ2-1; D remains unclear. The CDR3 covers 14 residues. Germline values: CDR1 MNHEY, CDR2 SVGEGT. Deletions cut 2 bases from V and 5 bases from J, with 10 bases between. The CDR3 nucleotides are TGTGCCAGCAGTTACACCCGGAGCAACAATGAGCAGTTCTTC. This codes for CASSYTRSNNEQFF.

The V call is TRBV7-9, the J call TRBJ1-2, with D possibly TRBD1 on 5 matching bases. This CDR3 has 14 amino acids. Per germline, CDR1 SEHNR and CDR2 FQNEAQ (reference sequence). The V and J ends lost 2 bases and 5 bases respectively, with 12 bases between them. In DNA, the CDR3 is TGTGCCAGCAGCTTATTCGGGCAGGGTTATGGCTACACCTTC. This codes for CASSLFGQGYGYTF.

The chain recombines TRBV6-5 with TRBJ1-2; D is uncertain. The CDR3 is 15 amino acids. Germline CDR1 is MNHEY and CDR2 is SVGAGI. V dropped 6 bases and J dropped 4 bases, with 18 bases sitting between them. CDR3 protein: CASSANREWAYGYTF. The CDR3 DNA reads TGTGCCAGCAGCGCGAACAGAGAATGGGCCTATGGCTACACCTTC.

J is TRBJ2-2 and V is TRBV6-6; 7 nucleotides match TRBD1. Germline V gives CDR1 MNHNY, CDR2 SVGAGI (reference sequence). The trim removed 5 bases at V and 7 bases at J, leaving 1 base unmatched. The CDR3 is made up of 12 amino acids. Written as DNA, the CDR3 is TGTGCCAGCAGTAACAGGGGCGGGGAGCTGTTTTTT. Translating it yields CASSNRGGELFF.

The chain couples TRBV27 to TRBJ2-7; D remains ambiguous. Between the trimmed V and J ends, which lost 6 bases and 4 bases, there was a span of 16 bases. CDR1 is MNHEY and CDR2 is SMNVEV in the germline V gene (reference sequence). This CDR3 spans 14 amino acids. The CDR3 is CASSPGDGQYEQYF. CDR3 nucleotide sequence: TGTGCCAGCAGCCCCGGAGACGGCCAGTACGAGCAGTACTTC.

This sequence joins TRBV29-1 and TRBJ1-1, with a possible D match to TRBD1 (5 bases). V lost 7 bases, J lost 0 bases, and 12 bases lay in between. In germline, CDR1 is SQVTM, CDR2 ANQGSEA. The CDR3 is 13 amino acids. The CDR3 DNA sequence: TGCAGCGCTACGTACAGGTTGAACACTGAAGCTTTCTTT. Residues: CSATYRLNTEAFF.